The present TCR beta chain was sequenced within a study of tumor-infiltrating lymphocytes in primary liver carcinoma. Study-level information: These were node-negative, non-metastatic T1-T3 tumors of roughly 4 to 10 cm. Study results and limitations: Pairs comparing tumor with adjacent tissue or blood overlapped less than pairs drawn from tumor regions. The study found only about 7-24% of top clones in all five tumor regions.

Germline CDR1 SEHNR, CDR2 FQNEAQ (reference sequence). The CDR3 loop spans 12 amino acids. About this clonotype: Its matching antigen is unknown. Being one base from a much bigger clone, this may be a read error.

Extraction of RNA together with DNA used about 18-31 mg of unsorted bulk tissue. TCR beta cDNA was prepared out of 500 ng total RNA by means of a constant-region primer. The TCR beta library was amplified through three nested multiplex PCR rounds in a modified ARM-PCR procedure. Primers for the first two PCR rounds were TRBV1-TRBV30 forward primers and a C-beta reverse primer (roughly 10 cycles per round). TCRdb re-analysed the multiplex PCR reads in MiXCR, keeping a single row per CDR3 protein. The data show around 60,000 distinct CDR3 sequences, roughly two thirds seen once. This chain links TRBV7-9 with TRBJ2-1; D gene unclear. The specimen was liver tumor tissue from sampling region 4. Subset specified: tumor region T4, right-lateral pole. This receptor was obtained from a man in his forties with primary liver carcinoma and hepatitis B virus infection. The CDR3 region is CASMEGLGELFF. Written as DNA, the CDR3 is TGTGCCAGCATGGAAGGGCTCGGTGAGCTGTTCTTC.